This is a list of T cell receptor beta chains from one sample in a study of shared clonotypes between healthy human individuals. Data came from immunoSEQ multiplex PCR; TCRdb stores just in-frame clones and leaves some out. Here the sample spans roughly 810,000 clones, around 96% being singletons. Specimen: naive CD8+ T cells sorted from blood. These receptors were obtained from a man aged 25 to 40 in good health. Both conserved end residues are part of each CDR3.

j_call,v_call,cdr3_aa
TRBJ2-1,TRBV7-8,CASEPLAGGNNEQFF
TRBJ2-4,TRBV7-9,CASSSALLKHIQYF
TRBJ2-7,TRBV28,CASSARGDGPYEQYF
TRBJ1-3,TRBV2,CASTTGKGRNTIYF
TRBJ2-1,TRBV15,CATSSPDGEGDPLAGATYNEQFF
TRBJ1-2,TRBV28,CASMTGGLIGYTF
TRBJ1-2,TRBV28,CASSLLVPGQVFNYGYTF
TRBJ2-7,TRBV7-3,CASSSTGTSGNEQYF
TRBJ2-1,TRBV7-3,CASSLVAGEYNEQFF
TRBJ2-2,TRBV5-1,CASSFSSGRATGELFF
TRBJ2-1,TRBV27,CASSYASSYNEQFF
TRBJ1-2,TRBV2,CASSATDRAKSYGYTF
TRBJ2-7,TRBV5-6,CASSGGTYSYEQYF
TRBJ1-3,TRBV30,CAWSATNQNTIYF
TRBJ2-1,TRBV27,CASSLYGERNEQFF
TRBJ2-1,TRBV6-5,CASSYSKGIDNEQFF
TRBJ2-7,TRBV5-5,CASSLAQRGRRGYEQYF
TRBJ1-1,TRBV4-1,CASSREDRGFEAFF
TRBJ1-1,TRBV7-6,CASSLSGTGLNTEAFF
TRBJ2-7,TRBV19,CASSIAAGGPYEQYF
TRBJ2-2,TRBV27,CASSLRGLAGVGGTGELFF
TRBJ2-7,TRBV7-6,CASSPSGRTFFEQYF
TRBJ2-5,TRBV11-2,CASKGRGKETQYF
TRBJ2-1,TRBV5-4,CATSLAGGLHNEQFF
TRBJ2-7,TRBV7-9,CASSLGLGEQYF
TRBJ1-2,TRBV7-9,CASSLDGLYGYTF
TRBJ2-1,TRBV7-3,CASSRGLAGANEQFF
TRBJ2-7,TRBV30,CAWEDGTTDEQYF
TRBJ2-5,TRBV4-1,CASSHHISMLQETQYF
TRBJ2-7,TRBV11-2,CASSLGGSTYEQYF
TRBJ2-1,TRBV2,CASSVGQGMYNEQFF
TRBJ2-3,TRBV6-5,CASSYSSPGTGTQYF
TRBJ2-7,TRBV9,CASSGQGHEQYF
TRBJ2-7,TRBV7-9,CASSFIGRGDSSYEQYF
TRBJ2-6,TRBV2,CASSGRDRSSGANVLTF
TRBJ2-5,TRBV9,CASSPPTSFGTQYF
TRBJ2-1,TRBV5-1,CASSAGLAGGARSYNEQFF
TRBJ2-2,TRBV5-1,CASSWAVNTGELFF
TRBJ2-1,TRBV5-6,CASSLARGLYNEQFF
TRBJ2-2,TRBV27,CASSFLGDLNTGELFF
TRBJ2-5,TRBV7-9,CASSLKPLTQYF
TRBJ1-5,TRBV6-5,CASSYGGNQPQHF
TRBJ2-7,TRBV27,CASRLDPLGAYEQYF
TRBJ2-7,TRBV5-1,CASSLLGPEQYF
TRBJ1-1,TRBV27,CASSLTGLGTEAFF
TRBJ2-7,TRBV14,CASSGLDYEQYF
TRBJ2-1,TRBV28,CASSFYSGSSYNEQFF
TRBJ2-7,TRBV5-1,CASSLVAGGPHEQYF
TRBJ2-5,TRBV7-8,CASSLARGGRTQYF
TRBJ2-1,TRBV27,CASTPLSGTPYNEQFF
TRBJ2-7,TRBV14,CASSSSGLRERYF
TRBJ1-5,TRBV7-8,CASSFNPTGNQPQHF
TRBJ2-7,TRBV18,CASSPIGPGSYGDEQYF
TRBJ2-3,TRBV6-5,CASSGTGSSTDTQYF
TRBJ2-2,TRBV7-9,CASSPPRPGELFF
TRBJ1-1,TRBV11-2,CASSLGREGPLNTEAFF
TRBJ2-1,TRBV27,CASRHGTGGYNEQFF
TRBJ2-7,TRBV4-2,CASSQKGTGPTYEQYF
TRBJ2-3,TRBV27,CASSLGVTWDTQYF